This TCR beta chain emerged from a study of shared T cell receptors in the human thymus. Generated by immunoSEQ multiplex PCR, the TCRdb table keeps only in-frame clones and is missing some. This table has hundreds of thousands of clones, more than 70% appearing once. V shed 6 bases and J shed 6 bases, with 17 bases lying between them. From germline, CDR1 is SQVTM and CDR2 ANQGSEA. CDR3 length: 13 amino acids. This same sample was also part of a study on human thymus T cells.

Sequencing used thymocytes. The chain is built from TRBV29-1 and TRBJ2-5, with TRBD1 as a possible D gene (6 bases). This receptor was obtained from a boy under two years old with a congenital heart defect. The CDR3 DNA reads TGCAGCGTCCCACAGGGTAACCCAAAGACCCAGTACTTC. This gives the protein CSVPQGNPKTQYF.